This T cell receptor beta chain appears in the sequencing data of a study of shared clonotypes between healthy human individuals. Study at large: CD4 naive and CD4 memory each took three plates per donor, while CD8 naive took two and CD8 memory one.

The CDR3 loop spans 14 amino acids. The germline V gene encodes CDR1 SGHNT and CDR2 YYREEE (reference sequence). Trimming took 4 bases from V and 1 from J, leaving 11 bases between them. Only in-frame clones appear in the TCRdb table, and some are missing; sequencing was by immunoSEQ multiplex PCR. The repertoire includes 1.6 million or so clones, approximately 98.5% of them detected once, and approximately 0.4% sits in the top ten. Recent acute infections and vaccinations were absent in the healthy HIV-negative adult donors. Comment on this clone: What it binds is unknown.

Overall study results and limits: Non-shared clonotypes had lower generation probabilities than those shared by all four donors. In a handful of donors, about 5% of naive CD4 clonotypes appeared in common.

Sequencing input: naive CD4+ T cells sorted from blood. Subset in this sample: CD45RA+ positively selected. The TCR originated in a man in his thirties or forties in good health. The gene calls are TRBV5-4 and TRBJ1-1; D is perhaps TRBD1 (5 bases). CDR3 coding DNA: TGTGCCAGCAGCGGACGCCAGGGGAACACTGAAGCTTTCTTT. This sequence encodes CASSGRQGNTEAFF.